Given below is one T cell receptor beta chain in context. What it recognizes is unknown. This specimen belongs to a study of Ad26.COV2.S vaccination and SARS-CoV-2 variants. Study as a whole: Donor participated within the Ad26.COV2.S arm of the COV1001 trial.

Treatment in this sample: around 19 received Ad26.COV2.S at low or high dose, single or two shots; about 5 received placebo; per-sample allocation not given. Following the first vaccine or placebo injection, samples were taken on day 63. The CDR3 runs 13 residues. Trimming cost V 5 bases and J 5 bases, with 10 bases left between them. The germline CDR1 and CDR2 sequences are SGHAT and FQNNGV. Repertoires were generated with immunoSEQ multiplex PCR, while TCRdb's copy carries only in-frame clones and drops some. This sample has under 600,000 clones, with roughly 87% found just once. Study-wide findings and caveats: Possible underestimation of total T cell responses by the TCR breadth and depth analyses was noted. Vaccinees showed greater spike-specific TCR breadth than placebo recipients.

The gene calls are TRBV11-2 and TRBJ1-5; D unclear. The sample here was peripheral blood, taken in a trial of Ad26.COV2.S vaccine versus placebo. The clonotype comes from a person between 18 and 60 years old who received the Ad26.COV2.S COVID-19 vaccine or a placebo. CDR3 bases: TGTGCCAGCAGCCTCTACAACGATCAGCCCCAGCATTTT. Translated, it gives CASSLYNDQPQHF.